This T cell receptor beta chain was captured by sequencing in a study of cytotoxic CD8 clonotypes in ibrutinib-treated CLL. This clone occurred a few times. Its specificity is not known. Profiling relied on immunoSEQ multiplex PCR, and the TCRdb table lists in-frame clones only, not all of them. The table lists tens of thousands of clones, roughly 50% of them singletons. The germline V gene encodes CDR1 SQVTM and CDR2 ANQGSEA. V lost 8 bases to trimming and J lost 7 bases, with 17 bases between them. The CDR3 is 12 amino acids. Whole-study findings and limits: Clonality went up at ibrutinib response and then declined back toward baseline at progression.

Sequencing used PBMCs, obtained after 24 months of ibrutinib treatment. The V and J genes are TRBV29-1 and TRBJ1-2; D unresolved. The sequence came from a human donor with chronic lymphocytic leukemia. CDR3 sequence (DNA): TGCAGCACCCGGACCGGTGGTGGTGGCTACACCTTC. As protein: CSTRTGGGGYTF.